This TCR beta chain was profiled in a study of tumor and adjacent non-tumor tissue in lung cancer. Study-level results: In normal lung, the top 100 clones were significantly more dominant than in tumor.

Germline V gene sequence: CDR1 MDHEN, CDR2 SYDVKM. The CDR3 runs 15 residues. This sample's RNA came from whole unsorted tissue. On this clonotype itself: Antigen unknown. Mismatch with germline at one junction end may stem from a read error.

Three rounds of nested PCR, following a modified ARM-PCR protocol, produced the TCRbeta library. TCRdb processed the multiplex PCR reads anew with MiXCR; each CDR3 protein has one entry. The sample contains 200,000 to 250,000 distinct CDR3 sequences, 70% to 75% of which appear only once. The sequenced material came from lung tumor tissue. The TCR comes from a man aged 55 to 70 with non-small cell lung cancer. The rearrangement uses TRBV28 and TRBJ2-7; D is unclear. The CDR3 DNA follows: TGTCCCAGCAGTCTGGACGGGTGGGGTTCCTACGAGCAGTACTTC. It translates to CPSSLDGWGSYEQYF.